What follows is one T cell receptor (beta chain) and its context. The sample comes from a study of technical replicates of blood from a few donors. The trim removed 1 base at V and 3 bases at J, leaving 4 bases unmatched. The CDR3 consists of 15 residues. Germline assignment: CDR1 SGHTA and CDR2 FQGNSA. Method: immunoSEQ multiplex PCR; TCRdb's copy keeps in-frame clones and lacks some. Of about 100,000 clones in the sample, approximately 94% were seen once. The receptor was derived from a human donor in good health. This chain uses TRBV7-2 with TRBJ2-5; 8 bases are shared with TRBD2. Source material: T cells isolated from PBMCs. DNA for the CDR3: TGTGCCAGCAGCTTAGGTCGCGGGGGGAAAGAGACCCAGTACTTC. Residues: CASSLGRGGKETQYF.